This T cell receptor beta chain was identified during a study of response to subunit inactivated influenza vaccine. Losses at the gene ends were 6 bases for V and 3 bases for J; bases not matched to a gene: 10. The germline V gene encodes CDR1 MNHNS and CDR2 SASEGT. The CDR3 totals 15 residues. Using its own MiXCR run on the RT-PCR reads, TCRdb lists one record per CDR3 protein. The sample lists hundreds of thousands of distinct CDR3 sequences, around 13% seen once, with 5.5% to 7% in the top ten. The chain is built from TRBV6-1 and TRBJ2-7; the match to TRBD1 covers 8 bases. Sequenced here: PBMCs from blood, sampled approximately 15 days before vaccination. The sequence came from a man aged 45-65 years who received an inactivated influenza vaccine. CDR3 bases: TGTGCCAGCAGGACATCCGGGACAGGAAACTACGAGCAGTACTTC. Protein product: CASRTSGTGNYEQYF.